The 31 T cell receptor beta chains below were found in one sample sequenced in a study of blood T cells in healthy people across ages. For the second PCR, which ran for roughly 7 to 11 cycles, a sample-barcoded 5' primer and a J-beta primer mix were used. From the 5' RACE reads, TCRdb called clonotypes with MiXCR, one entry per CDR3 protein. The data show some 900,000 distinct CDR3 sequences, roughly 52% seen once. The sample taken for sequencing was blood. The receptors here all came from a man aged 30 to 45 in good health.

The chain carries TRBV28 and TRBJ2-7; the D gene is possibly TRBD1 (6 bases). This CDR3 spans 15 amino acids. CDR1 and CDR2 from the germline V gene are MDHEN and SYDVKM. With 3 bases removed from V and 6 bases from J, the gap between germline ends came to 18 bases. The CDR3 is CASSLGAHRLAEQYF. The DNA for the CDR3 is TGTGCCAGCAGTTTGGGGGCACACAGATTGGCCGAGCAGTACTTC.

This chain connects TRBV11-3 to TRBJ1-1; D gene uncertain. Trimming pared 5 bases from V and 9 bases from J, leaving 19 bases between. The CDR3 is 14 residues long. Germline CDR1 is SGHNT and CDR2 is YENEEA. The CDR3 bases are TGTGCCAGCAGCGAAGGTACGGGCGGGAGTAAAGCTTTCTTT. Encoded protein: CASSEGTGGSKAFF. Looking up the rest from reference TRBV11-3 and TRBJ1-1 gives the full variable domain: EAGVVQSPRYKIIEKKQPVAFWCNPISGHNTLYWYLQNLGQGPELLIRYENEEAVDDSQLPKDRFSAERLKGVDSTLKIQPAELGDSAVYLCASSEGTGGSKAFFGQGTRLTVV.

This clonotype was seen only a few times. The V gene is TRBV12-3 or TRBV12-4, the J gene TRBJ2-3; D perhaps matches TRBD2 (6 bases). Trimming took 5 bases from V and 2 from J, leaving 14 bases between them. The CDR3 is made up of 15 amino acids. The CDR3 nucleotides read TGTGCCAGCAGTCTTAACGGGGGAGTCACAGATACGCAGTATTTT. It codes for CASSLNGGVTDTQYF.

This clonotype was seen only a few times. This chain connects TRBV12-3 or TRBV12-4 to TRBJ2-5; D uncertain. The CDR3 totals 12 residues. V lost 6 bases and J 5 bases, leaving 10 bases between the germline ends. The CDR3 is CASRDRAETQYF. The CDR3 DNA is TGTGCCAGCAGGGACCGAGCCGAGACCCAGTACTTC.

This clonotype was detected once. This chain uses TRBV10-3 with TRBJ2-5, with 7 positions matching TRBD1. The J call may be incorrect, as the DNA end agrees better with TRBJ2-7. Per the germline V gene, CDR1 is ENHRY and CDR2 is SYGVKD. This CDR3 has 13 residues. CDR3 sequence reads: CAISETGAHEQYF. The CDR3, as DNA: TGTGCCATCAGTGAGACAGGGGCCCACGAGCAGTACTTC.

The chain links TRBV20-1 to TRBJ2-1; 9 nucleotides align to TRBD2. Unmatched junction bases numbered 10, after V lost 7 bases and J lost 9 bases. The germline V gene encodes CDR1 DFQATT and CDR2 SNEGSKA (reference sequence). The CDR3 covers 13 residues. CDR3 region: CSGKSAGGAEQFF. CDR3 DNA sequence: TGCAGTGGGAAGTCGGCGGGGGGGGCTGAGCAGTTCTTC.

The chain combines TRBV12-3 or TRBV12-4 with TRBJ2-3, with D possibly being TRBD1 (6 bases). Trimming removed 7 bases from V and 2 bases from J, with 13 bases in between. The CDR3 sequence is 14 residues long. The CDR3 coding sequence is TGTGCCAGCAATTTCCAGGGGCCCACAGATACGCAGTATTTT. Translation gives CASNFQGPTDTQYF.

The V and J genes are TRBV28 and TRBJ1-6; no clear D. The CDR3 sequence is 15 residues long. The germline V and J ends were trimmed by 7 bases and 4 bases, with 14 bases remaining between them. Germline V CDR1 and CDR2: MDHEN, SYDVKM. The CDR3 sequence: CASMEDTAYNSPLHF. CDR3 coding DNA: TGTGCCAGCATGGAAGACACAGCTTATAATTCACCCCTCCACTTT.

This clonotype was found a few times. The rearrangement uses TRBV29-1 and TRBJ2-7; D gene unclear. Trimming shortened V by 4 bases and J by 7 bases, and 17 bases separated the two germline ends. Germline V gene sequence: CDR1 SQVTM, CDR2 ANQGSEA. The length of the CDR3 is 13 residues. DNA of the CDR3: TGCAGCGTTGCGGTCGCAGGTCCCTCGGAGCAGTACTTC. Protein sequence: CSVAVAGPSEQYF.

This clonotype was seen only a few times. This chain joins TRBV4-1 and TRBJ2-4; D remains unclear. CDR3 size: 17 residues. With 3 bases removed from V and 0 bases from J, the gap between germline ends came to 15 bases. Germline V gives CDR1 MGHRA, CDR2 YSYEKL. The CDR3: CASSQATRLLAKNIQYF. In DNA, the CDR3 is TGCGCCAGCAGCCAGGCCACCAGGCTGTTAGCCAAAAACATTCAGTACTTC.

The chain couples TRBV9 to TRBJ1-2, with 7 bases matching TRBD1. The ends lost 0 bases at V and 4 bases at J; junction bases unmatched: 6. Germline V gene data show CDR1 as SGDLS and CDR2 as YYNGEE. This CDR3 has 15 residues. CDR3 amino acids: CASSVGEGAPYGYTF. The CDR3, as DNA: TGTGCCAGCAGCGTAGGGGAGGGGGCCCCCTATGGCTACACCTTC.

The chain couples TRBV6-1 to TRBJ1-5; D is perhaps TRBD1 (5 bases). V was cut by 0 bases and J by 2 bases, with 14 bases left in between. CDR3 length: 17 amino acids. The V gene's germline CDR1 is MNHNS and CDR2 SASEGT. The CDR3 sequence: CASSEASGWGGNQPQHF. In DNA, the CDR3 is TGTGCCAGCAGTGAAGCCAGCGGATGGGGGGGCAATCAGCCCCAGCATTTT.

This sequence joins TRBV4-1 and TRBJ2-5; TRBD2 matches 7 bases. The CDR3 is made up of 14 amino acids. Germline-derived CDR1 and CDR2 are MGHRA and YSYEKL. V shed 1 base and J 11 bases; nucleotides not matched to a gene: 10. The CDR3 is CASSQVSGDHEQYF. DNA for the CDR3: TGCGCCAGCAGCCAAGTCAGCGGGGACCATGAGCAGTACTTC.

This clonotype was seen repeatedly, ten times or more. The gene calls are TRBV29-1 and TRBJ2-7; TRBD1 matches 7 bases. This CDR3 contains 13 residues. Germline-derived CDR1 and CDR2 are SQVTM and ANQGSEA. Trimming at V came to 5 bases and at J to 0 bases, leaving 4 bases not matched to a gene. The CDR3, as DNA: TGCAGCGTTCTCCGGGACAGCTCCTACGAGCAGTACTTC. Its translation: CSVLRDSSYEQYF.

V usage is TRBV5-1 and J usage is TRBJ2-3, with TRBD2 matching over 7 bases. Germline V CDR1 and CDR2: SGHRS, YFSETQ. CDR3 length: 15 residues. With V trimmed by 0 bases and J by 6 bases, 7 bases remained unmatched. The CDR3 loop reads CASSLGGGSFDTQYF. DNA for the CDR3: TGCGCCAGCAGCTTGGGCGGGGGAAGTTTCGATACGCAGTATTTT.

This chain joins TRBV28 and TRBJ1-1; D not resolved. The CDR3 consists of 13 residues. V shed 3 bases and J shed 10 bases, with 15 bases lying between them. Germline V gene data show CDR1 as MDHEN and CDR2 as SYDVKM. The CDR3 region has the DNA TGTGCCAGCAGTTTCCCCCGGGCAGCAGGAGCTTTCTTT. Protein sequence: CASSFPRAAGAFF. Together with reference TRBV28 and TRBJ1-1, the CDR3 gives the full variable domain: DVKVTQSSRYLVKRTGEKVFLECVQDMDHENMFWYRQDPGLGLRLIYFSYDVKMKEKGDIPEGYSVSREKKERFSLILESASTNQTSMYLCASSFPRAAGAFFGQGTRLTVV.

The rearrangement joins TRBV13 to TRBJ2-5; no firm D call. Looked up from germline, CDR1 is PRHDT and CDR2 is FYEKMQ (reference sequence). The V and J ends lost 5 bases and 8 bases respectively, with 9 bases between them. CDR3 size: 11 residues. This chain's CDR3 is CASSILETQYF. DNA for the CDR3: TGTGCCAGCAGCATCTTAGAAACCCAGTACTTC. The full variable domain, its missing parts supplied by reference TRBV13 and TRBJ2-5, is AAGVIQSPRHLIKEKRETATLKCYPIPRHDTVYWYQQGPGQDPQFLISFYEKMQSDKGSIPDRFSAQQFSDYHSELNMSSLELGDSALYFCASSILETQYFGPGTRLLVL.

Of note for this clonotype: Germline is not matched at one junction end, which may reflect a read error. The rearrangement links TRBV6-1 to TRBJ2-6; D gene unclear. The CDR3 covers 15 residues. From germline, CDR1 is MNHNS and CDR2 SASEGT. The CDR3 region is CVSSTRSSGANVLTF. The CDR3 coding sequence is TGTGTCAGCAGTACTCGTTCCTCTGGGGCCAACGTCCTGACTTTC.

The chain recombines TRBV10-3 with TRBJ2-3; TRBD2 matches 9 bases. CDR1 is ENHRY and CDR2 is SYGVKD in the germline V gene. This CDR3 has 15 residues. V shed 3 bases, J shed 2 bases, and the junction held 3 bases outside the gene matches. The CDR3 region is CAISEGGGATDTQYF. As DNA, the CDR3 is TGTGCCATCAGTGAAGGCGGGGGGGCCACAGATACGCAGTATTTT.

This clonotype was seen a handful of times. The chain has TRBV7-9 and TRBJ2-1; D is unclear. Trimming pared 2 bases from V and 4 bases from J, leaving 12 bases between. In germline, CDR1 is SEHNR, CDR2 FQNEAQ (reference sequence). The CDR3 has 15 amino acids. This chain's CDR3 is CASSLSVGLYNEQFF. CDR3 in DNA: TGTGCCAGCAGCTTAAGTGTCGGGTTGTACAATGAGCAGTTCTTC.

The CDR3 coding sequence is TGTGCCATTATCGACAAGCAAGGCCACGAGCAGTACTTC. It yields the protein CAIIDKQGHEQYF. The chain is built from TRBV28 and TRBJ2-7; D not certain. CDR1 is MDHEN and CDR2 is SYDVKM in the germline V gene. Trimming removed 10 bases at V and 5 bases at J, with 18 bases between. The CDR3 is 13 residues long.

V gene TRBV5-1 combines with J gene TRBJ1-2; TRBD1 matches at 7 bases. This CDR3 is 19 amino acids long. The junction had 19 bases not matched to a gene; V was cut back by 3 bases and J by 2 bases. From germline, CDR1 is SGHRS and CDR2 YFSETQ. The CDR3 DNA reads TGCGCCAGCAGCTCCGTTGGGCCCAGCAGCTTGGGACAGAACTATGGCTACACCTTC. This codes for CASSSVGPSSLGQNYGYTF.

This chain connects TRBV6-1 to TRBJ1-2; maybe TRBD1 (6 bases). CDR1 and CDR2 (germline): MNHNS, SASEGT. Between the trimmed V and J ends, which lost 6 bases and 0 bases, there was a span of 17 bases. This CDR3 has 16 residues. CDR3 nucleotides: TGTGCCAGCAGCGGGAATGACAGGAGCTCTAACTATGGCTACACCTTC. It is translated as CASSGNDRSSNYGYTF.

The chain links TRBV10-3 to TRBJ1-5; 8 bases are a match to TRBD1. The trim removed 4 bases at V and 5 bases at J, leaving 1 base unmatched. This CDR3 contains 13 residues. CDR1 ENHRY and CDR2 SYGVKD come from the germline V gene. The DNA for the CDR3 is TGTGCCATCAGTGCACAGGGGGATCAGCCCCAGCATTTT. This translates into CAISAQGDQPQHF.

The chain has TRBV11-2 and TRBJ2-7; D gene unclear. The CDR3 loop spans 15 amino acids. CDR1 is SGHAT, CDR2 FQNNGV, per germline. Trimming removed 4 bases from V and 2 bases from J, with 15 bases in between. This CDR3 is CASSSIGSPTYEQYF. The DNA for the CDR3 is TGTGCCAGCAGCTCGATCGGGTCTCCTACCTACGAGCAGTACTTC.

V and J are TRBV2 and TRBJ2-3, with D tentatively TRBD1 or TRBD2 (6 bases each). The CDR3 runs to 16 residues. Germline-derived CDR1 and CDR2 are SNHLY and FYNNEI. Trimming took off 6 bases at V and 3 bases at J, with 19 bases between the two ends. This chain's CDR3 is CASSEPFGGGTDTQYF. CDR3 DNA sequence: TGTGCCAGCAGCGAACCGTTCGGGGGCGGGACAGATACGCAGTATTTT. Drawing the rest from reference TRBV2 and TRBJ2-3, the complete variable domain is EPEVTQTPSHQVTQMGQEVILRCVPISNHLYFYWYRQILGQKVEFLVSFYNNEISEKSEIFDDQFSVERPDGSNFTLKIRSTKLEDSAMYFCASSEPFGGGTDTQYFGPGTRLTVL.

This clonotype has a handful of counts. CDR3 loop: CASPARGQMSNQPQHF. The CDR3 DNA follows: TGTGCCAGCCCCGCAAGGGGGCAGATGAGCAATCAGCCCCAGCATTTT. This chain uses TRBV2 with TRBJ1-5; 7 positions match TRBD1. The junction had 11 bases not matched to a gene; V was cut back by 8 bases and J by 1 base. The CDR3 spans 16 residues. Germline CDR1 is SNHLY and CDR2 is FYNNEI. The full variable domain, rest sourced from reference TRBV2 and TRBJ1-5, is EPEVTQTPSHQVTQMGQEVILRCVPISNHLYFYWYRQILGQKVEFLVSFYNNEISEKSEIFDDQFSVERPDGSNFTLKIRSTKLEDSAMYFCASPARGQMSNQPQHFGDGTRLSIL.

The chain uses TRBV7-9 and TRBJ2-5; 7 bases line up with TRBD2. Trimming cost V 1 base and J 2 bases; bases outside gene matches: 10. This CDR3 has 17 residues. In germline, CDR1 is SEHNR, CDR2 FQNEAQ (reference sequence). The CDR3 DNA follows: TGTGCCAGCAGCTTAGGAGCGGGGCCACTAAGGCAAGAGACCCAGTACTTC. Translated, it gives CASSLGAGPLRQETQYF.

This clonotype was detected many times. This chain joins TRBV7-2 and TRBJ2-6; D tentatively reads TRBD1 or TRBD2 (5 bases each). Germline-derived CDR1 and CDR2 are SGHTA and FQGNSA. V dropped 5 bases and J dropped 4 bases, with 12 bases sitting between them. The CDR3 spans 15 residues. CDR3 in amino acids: CASSRIGTGANVLTF. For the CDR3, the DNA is TGTGCCAGCAGCAGGATTGGGACCGGGGCCAACGTCCTGACTTTC.

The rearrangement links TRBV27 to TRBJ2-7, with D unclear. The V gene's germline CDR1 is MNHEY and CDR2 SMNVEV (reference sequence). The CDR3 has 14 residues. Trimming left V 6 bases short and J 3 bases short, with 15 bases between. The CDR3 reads CASSPTSTLYEQYF. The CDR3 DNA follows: TGTGCCAGCAGCCCCACCAGTACCCTCTACGAGCAGTACTTC.

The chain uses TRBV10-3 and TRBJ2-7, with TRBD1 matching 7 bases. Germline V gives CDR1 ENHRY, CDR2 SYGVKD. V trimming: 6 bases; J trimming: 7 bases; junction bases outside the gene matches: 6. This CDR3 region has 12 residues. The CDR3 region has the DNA TGTGCCATCAGGGGACAGCAGAATGAGCAGTACTTC. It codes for CAIRGQQNEQYF.